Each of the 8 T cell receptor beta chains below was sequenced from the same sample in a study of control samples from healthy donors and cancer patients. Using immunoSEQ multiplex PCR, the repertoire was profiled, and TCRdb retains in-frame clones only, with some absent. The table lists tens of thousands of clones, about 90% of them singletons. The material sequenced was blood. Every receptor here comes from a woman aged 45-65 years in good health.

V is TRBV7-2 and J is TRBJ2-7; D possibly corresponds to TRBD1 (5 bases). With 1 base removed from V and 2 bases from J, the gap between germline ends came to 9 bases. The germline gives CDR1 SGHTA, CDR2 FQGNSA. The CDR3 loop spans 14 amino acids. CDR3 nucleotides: TGTGCCAGCAGCTTAGGCAGGACACCCTACGAGCAGTACTTC. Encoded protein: CASSLGRTPYEQYF. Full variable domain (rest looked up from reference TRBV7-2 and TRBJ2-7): GAGVSQSPSNKVTEKGKDVELRCDPISGHTALYWYRQSLGQGLEFLIYFQGNSAPDKSGLPSDRFSAERTGGSVSTLTIQRTQQEDSAVYLCASSLGRTPYEQYFGPGTRLTVT.

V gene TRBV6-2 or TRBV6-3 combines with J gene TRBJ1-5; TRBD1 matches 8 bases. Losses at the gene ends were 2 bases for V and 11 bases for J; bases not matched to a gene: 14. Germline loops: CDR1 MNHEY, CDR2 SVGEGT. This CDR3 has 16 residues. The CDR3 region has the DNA TGTGCCAGCAGTTACCGGGACAGGCGTGTACCTAGGGCCCAGCATTTT. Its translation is CASSYRDRRVPRAQHF.

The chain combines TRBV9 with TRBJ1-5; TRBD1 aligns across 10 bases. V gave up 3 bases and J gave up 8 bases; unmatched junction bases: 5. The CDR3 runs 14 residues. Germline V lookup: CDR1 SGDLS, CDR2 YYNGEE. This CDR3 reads CASSDRTGGEPQHF. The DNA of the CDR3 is TGTGCCAGCAGCGACCGGACAGGGGGAGAGCCCCAGCATTTT.

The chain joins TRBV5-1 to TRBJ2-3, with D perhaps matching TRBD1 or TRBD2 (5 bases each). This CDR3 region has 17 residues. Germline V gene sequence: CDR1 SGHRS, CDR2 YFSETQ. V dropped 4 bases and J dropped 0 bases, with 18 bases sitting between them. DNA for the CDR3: TGCGCCAGCAGCCTTGGGGGTCCAGGGATAAGCACAGATACGCAGTATTTT. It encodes CASSLGGPGISTDTQYF.

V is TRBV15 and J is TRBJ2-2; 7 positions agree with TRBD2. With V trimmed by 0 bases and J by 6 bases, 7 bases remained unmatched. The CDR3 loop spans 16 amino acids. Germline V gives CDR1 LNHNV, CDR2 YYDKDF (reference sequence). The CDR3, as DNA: TGTGCCACCAGCAGAGACGTGGGACTACCACCCGGGGAGCTGTTTTTT. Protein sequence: CATSRDVGLPPGELFF.

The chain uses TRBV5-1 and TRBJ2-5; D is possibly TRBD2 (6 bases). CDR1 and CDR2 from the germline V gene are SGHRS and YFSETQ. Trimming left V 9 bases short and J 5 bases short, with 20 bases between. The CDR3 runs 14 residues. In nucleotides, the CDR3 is TGCGCCACCGCCCGAGGGACGGGGAGGGAGACCCAGTACTTC. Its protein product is CATARGTGRETQYF.

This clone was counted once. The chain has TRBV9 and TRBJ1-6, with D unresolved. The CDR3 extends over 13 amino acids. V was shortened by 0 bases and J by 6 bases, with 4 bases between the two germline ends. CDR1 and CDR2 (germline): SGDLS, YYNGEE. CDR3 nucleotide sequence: TGTGCCAGCAGCGTAGGGGCTAATTCACCCCTCCACTTT. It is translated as CASSVGANSPLHF.

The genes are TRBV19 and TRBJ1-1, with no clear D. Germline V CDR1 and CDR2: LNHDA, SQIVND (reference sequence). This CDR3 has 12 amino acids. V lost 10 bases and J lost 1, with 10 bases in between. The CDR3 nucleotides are TGTGCCACCGAGGCGGCGAACACTGAAGCTTTCTTT. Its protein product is CATEAANTEAFF.